The clone carrying this T cell receptor (beta chain) has a handful of counts. Its antigen is unidentified. The data are from a study of early T cells in non-severe SARS-CoV-2 infection. About the research overall: Sequencing targeted bulk RNA from unsorted whole blood, leaving chains unpaired. Study-wide findings and caveats: Sequences matched to VDJdb favored anti-spike CD8 responses, while private and CD4 specificities were missed.

The CDR3 consists of 12 residues. Germline CDR1 is SGHRS and CDR2 is YFSETQ. Trimming removed 4 bases from V and 7 bases from J, with 10 bases in between. Unique molecular identifiers were attached to individual cDNA molecules. From the 5' RACE reads, TCRdb called clonotypes with MiXCR, one entry per CDR3 protein. The table has 32,000 or so distinct CDR3 sequences, 9% seen once; the top ten hold roughly 13%. The sample taken for sequencing was whole blood. The TCR comes from an adult who was a healthcare worker with PCR-confirmed SARS-CoV-2 infection or an uninfected control (not recorded which). The genes are TRBV5-1 and TRBJ2-3; D remains ambiguous. CDR3: CASSPDGHTQYF. The CDR3 nucleotides are TGCGCCAGCAGCCCCGACGGCCATACGCAGTATTTT.